This T cell receptor beta chain was captured by sequencing in a study of CD4+ T cells in melanoma. Study-wide results and caveats: In melanoma, neoantigen-specific CD4+ T cells reportedly differed in differentiation state. A reported correlation linked neoantigen-specific CD4+ T cells to CD8+, macrophage and B cell function.

On this clone: No antigen is known for it.

TCRdb's table, derived via immunoSEQ multiplex PCR, lists solely in-frame clones and lacks some. The sample has almost 15,000 clones; roughly 88% are singletons. V lost 6 bases and J lost 4, with 10 bases in between. The CDR3 spans 13 residues. Germline-derived CDR1 and CDR2 are SNHLY and FYNNEI. The sequence derives from a human donor with melanoma. The chain recombines TRBV2 with TRBJ1-5; D possibly corresponds to TRBD1 (6 bases). Source material: cells from a culture (not recorded whether cultured in vitro). CDR3 DNA sequence: TGTGCCAGCAGCCGGGACAATAATCAGCCCCAGCATTTT. Translated, it gives CASSRDNNQPQHF.